The rows below give T cell receptor beta chains drawn from one sample of a study of T cell responses to AZD1222 COVID-19 vaccine. Produced via immunoSEQ multiplex PCR; TCRdb's table is partial and in-frame only. In the table there are about 94,000 clones, 70% to 90% of which are singletons. This material consisted of peripheral blood, taken on day 0 of AZD1222 vaccination. These receptors were taken from an adult in good health. The CDR3 runs from the conserved cysteine through the conserved F or W. Each record gives: D gene, J gene, clone size, V gene, CDR3 protein, CDR3 DNA. The D gene is left open where the match is weak. Clone size is stated in some rows and not others, as once, few, many or a class when expanded.

TRBD1 TRBJ1-1 - TRBV28 CASSFPGTANTEAFF TGTGCCAGCAGTTTCCCCGGGACAGCCAACACTGAAGCTTTCTTT
TRBD1 TRBJ2-5 - TRBV5-1 CASSSEGQTQETQYF TGCGCCAGCAGCAGTGAGGGACAGACTCAAGAGACCCAGTACTTC
- TRBJ2-7 - TRBV19 CASSIVGLGEQYF TGTGCCAGTAGTATTGTGGGGTTGGGCGAGCAGTACTTC
TRBD1 TRBJ1-1 - TRBV6-5 CASSEGQGGTEAFF TGTGCCAGCAGCGAGGGACAGGGAGGCACTGAAGCTTTCTTT
- TRBJ1-1 - TRBV5-1 CASSLERPNTEAFF TGCGCCAGCAGCTTGGAGCGGCCCAACACTGAAGCTTTCTTT
- TRBJ1-5 - TRBV28 CASSPVFPANSNQPQHF TGTGCCAGCTCCCCAGTTTTTCCAGCGAATAGCAATCAGCCCCAGCATTTT
- TRBJ2-7 - TRBV12-3/TRBV12-4 CASTFEGAYEQYF TGTGCCAGCACCTTTGAAGGGGCCTACGAGCAGTACTTC
- TRBJ1-2 - TRBV2 CASSITTVVYGYTF TGTGCCAGCAGTATCACGACAGTGGTCTATGGCTACACCTTC
- TRBJ2-2 - TRBV7-2 CASSFQTNTGELFF TGTGCCAGCAGTTTCCAAACGAACACCGGGGAGCTGTTTTTT
TRBD2 TRBJ2-5 - TRBV10-3 CAISESWGGETQYF TGTGCCATCAGTGAGTCGTGGGGGGGTGAGACCCAGTACTTC
- TRBJ2-1 - TRBV12-3/TRBV12-4 CASSPPGEQFF TGTGCCAGCAGTCCCCCCGGGGAGCAGTTCTTC
- TRBJ1-3 once TRBV7-3 CASSSPTGNTIYF TGTGCCAGCAGCTCACCGACTGGAAACACCATATATTTT
- TRBJ1-5 - TRBV30 CAWSPGSNQPQHF TGTGCCTGGAGTCCAGGGAGCAATCAGCCCCAGCATTTT
TRBD1 TRBJ1-2 - TRBV6-5 CASSPSGQGYGYTF TGTGCCAGCAGTCCTTCGGGACAGGGCTATGGCTACACCTTC
TRBD1 TRBJ1-2 - TRBV6-5 CASSLRQGRGYTF TGTGCCAGCAGTCTCAGACAGGGAAGGGGCTACACCTTC
TRBD1 TRBJ2-5 - TRBV18 CASSRDRTQETQYF TGTGCCAGCTCACGGGACAGAACCCAAGAGACCCAGTACTTC
- TRBJ2-4 - TRBV27 CASSSHSQNIQYF TGTGCCAGCAGTTCCCATTCTCAAAACATTCAGTACTTC
TRBD1 TRBJ1-1 - TRBV5-5 CASSAGTGGRRTEAFF TGTGCCAGCAGCGCCGGGACAGGGGGCAGGAGGACTGAAGCTTTCTTT
- TRBJ1-2 - TRBV21-1 CASSKVEGTGLNYGYTF TGTGCCAGCAGCAAAGTCGAAGGGACAGGGCTAAACTATGGCTACACCTTC
TRBD1 TRBJ1-4 - TRBV19 CASSGDRGNEKLFF TGTGCCAGTAGCGGGGACAGGGGGAATGAAAAACTGTTTTTT
- TRBJ1-2 - TRBV12-2 CASRVQGTGYTF TGTGCAAGTCGCGTCCAGGGCACTGGCTACACCTTC
- TRBJ1-2 - TRBV7-3 CASSQGPDIGLGYTF TGTGCCAGCAGCCAAGGACCGGACATCGGTCTTGGCTACACCTTC
TRBD1 TRBJ2-5 - TRBV30 CAWSPKDRVEETQYF TGTGCCTGGAGTCCCAAGGACAGGGTCGAGGAGACCCAGTACTTC
TRBD1 TRBJ2-1 - TRBV30 CAWATPRDRGDNEQFF TGTGCCTGGGCCACCCCCCGGGACAGGGGGGACAATGAGCAGTTCTTC
- TRBJ1-1 - TRBV11-2 CASSALTGSNTEAFF TGTGCCAGCAGCGCCCTGACAGGTTCGAACACTGAAGCTTTCTTT
- TRBJ1-6 - TRBV11-3 CASSTPAWDNSPLHF TGTGCCAGCAGCACGCCAGCCTGGGATAATTCACCCCTCCACTTT
- TRBJ1-2 - TRBV4-2 CASSQDRGSFGYTF TGTGCCAGCAGCCAAGATCGAGGAAGTTTTGGCTACACCTTC
- TRBJ2-5 - TRBV19 CASSISGIVETQYF TGTGCCAGTAGTATTTCGGGGATTGTAGAGACCCAGTACTTC
TRBD1 TRBJ1-2 - TRBV19 CASSEQGALENYYGYTF TGTGCCAGTAGTGAACAGGGGGCGTTGGAAAACTACTATGGCTACACCTTC
- TRBJ2-7 - TRBV9 CASSLGTGLYEQYF TGTGCCAGCAGCCTCGGGACGGGCCTCTACGAGCAGTACTTC
- TRBJ1-2 - TRBV2 CASSDRVGYGYTF TGTGCCAGCAGTGACAGGGTGGGCTATGGCTACACCTTC
- TRBJ2-2 - TRBV4-1 CASSQDLANTGELFF TGCGCCAGCAGCCAAGATCTAGCGAACACCGGGGAGCTGTTTTTT
TRBD2 TRBJ2-1 - TRBV5-1 CASSYGGRSGGEQFF TGCGCCAGCAGTTATGGCGGTCGTAGCGGGGGGGAGCAGTTCTTC
- TRBJ1-3 - TRBV19 CASTPHHSGNTIYF TGTGCCAGTACCCCCCACCACTCTGGAAACACCATATATTTT
TRBD1 TRBJ2-7 - TRBV10-2 CASKDRGPVFYEQYF TGCGCCAGCAAGGACAGGGGGCCTGTTTTTTACGAGCAGTACTTC
- TRBJ1-1 - TRBV10-3 CAIIQRGQGRNTEAFF TGTGCCATAATTCAACGGGGCCAAGGGAGAAACACTGAAGCTTTCTTT
- TRBJ1-4 - TRBV11-2 CASSLALPHREVFF TGTGCCAGCAGCTTAGCCCTTCCCCACAGGGAAGTGTTTTTT
TRBD1 TRBJ1-6 - TRBV10-1 CASSLRQGCSPLHF TGCGCCAGCAGCTTACGACAGGGTTGTTCACCCCTCCACTTT
TRBD1 TRBJ1-3 few TRBV30 CAWRKRIPGQGTNSGNTIYF TGTGCCTGGAGAAAAAGAATTCCGGGACAGGGGACAAACTCTGGAAACACCATATATTTT
TRBD1 TRBJ1-1 - TRBV5-4 CASSSSGQGFGTEAFF TGTGCCAGCAGCTCCTCGGGACAGGGGTTCGGCACTGAAGCTTTCTTT
TRBD1 TRBJ2-1 - TRBV19 CASSFSGTGVNNEQFF TGTGCCAGTAGTTTTTCCGGGACAGGGGTGAACAATGAGCAGTTCTTC
- TRBJ2-7 - TRBV7-9 CASSPGDPYEQYF TGTGCCAGCAGCCCCGGGGACCCCTACGAGCAGTACTTC
TRBD1 TRBJ2-7 - TRBV29-1 CSVEAPGQTYYEQYF TGCAGCGTTGAAGCTCCGGGACAGACTTACTACGAGCAGTACTTC
- TRBJ2-3 - TRBV6-2/TRBV6-3 CASSYGQGPPSTDTQYF TGTGCCAGCAGTTACGGGCAGGGGCCACCCTCAACAGATACGCAGTATTTT
- TRBJ2-2 once TRBV30 CAWSYGRTGELFF TGTGCCTGGAGTTACGGAAGGACCGGGGAGCTGTTTTTT